These 5 T cell receptor beta chains came from one sample sequenced in a study of CD8 T cells in ankylosing spondylitis. TCRdb independently ran MiXCR on the 5' RACE reads; one entry per CDR3 protein. The top ten clones hold approximately 15% of a sample with about 39,000 distinct CDR3 sequences, 9% to 12% of them seen once. Sequencing used blood, either unsorted or a sorted T cell fraction (not recorded which). The receptors stem from a male donor with ankylosing spondylitis or in good health (not recorded which).

In its sample, this clonotype was seen a few times. A single base separates this from a much larger clone, so it may be a read error. V usage is TRBV6-1 and J usage is TRBJ2-1, with 9 bases identical to TRBD1. CDR1 and CDR2 from the germline V gene are MNHNS and SASEGT. This CDR3 has 13 residues. For the CDR3, the DNA is TGTGCCAGCAGTGAATTAGGGACAGGGTTTATGGTCTTC. Amino acids: CASSELGTGFMVF.

This clonotype showed up many times. V is TRBV7-9 and J is TRBJ2-3; 7 bases fit TRBD1. The CDR3 extends over 15 amino acids. V was clipped by 5 bases and J by 2 bases; unmatched bases: 7. CDR1 is SEHNR, CDR2 FQNEAQ, per germline (reference sequence). CDR3 protein: CASSVRDSNTDTQYF. CDR3 coding DNA: TGTGCCAGCAGCGTCCGGGACAGCAACACAGATACGCAGTATTTT.

This clonotype came up many times. The rearrangement joins TRBV12-3 or TRBV12-4 to TRBJ2-7; no firm D call. V shed 5 bases and J shed 7 bases, with 9 bases lying between them. CDR3 length equals 11 residues. The CDR3 region has the DNA TGTGCCAGCAGTCTGAAGCTAGAGCAGTACTTC. Translation: CASSLKLEQYF.

This clonotype was found many times. V and J are TRBV29-1 and TRBJ2-1; TRBD2 matches at 10 bases. The CDR3 contains 13 residues. Germline assignment: CDR1 SQVTM and CDR2 ANQGSEA. Trimming removed 6 bases from V and 6 bases from J; junction bases left unmatched: 5. The chain's CDR3 is CSVTSGNVNEQFF. CDR3 coding DNA: TGCAGCGTAACTAGCGGGAACGTCAATGAGCAGTTCTTC.

This chain joins TRBV7-6 and TRBJ1-4, with D possibly being TRBD1 (5 bases). V lost 5 bases and J 4 bases, leaving 17 bases between the germline ends. Germline V gene sequence: CDR1 SGHVS, CDR2 FNYEAQ. The CDR3 runs 16 residues. The CDR3 bases are TGTGCCAGCAGCGCGGAAGAGGGGATAAGTAATGAAAAACTGTTTTTT. Amino acids: CASSAEEGISNEKLFF.